Listed below are T cell receptor beta chains from one sample, sequenced in a study of cytomegalovirus exposure and HLA in healthy donors. Produced via immunoSEQ multiplex PCR; TCRdb's table is partial and in-frame only. The repertoire has about 84,000 clones, roughly 61% of them found once; the top ten carry approximately 15%. Sequencing was performed on PBMCs. These receptors were obtained from a woman aged 40 to 55 in good health and CMV-seropositive. Both conserved end residues are part of each CDR3.

J,V,CDR3
TRBJ1-5,TRBV7-2,CASSWDRTQPQHF
TRBJ2-3,TRBV11-1,CASSKGLAGAGTDTQYF
TRBJ1-5,TRBV19,CASSPTGMGNQPQHF
TRBJ2-7,TRBV5-4,CASSFGDRNYEQYF
TRBJ1-4,TRBV9,CASSLQGQGFNEKLFF
TRBJ2-1,TRBV19,CASSRGRHNEQFF
TRBJ2-7,TRBV29-1,CSVASGQGLYEQYF
TRBJ2-6,TRBV18,CASSSNRETNVLTF
TRBJ2-7,TRBV7-2,CASSLASGSTLVQYF
TRBJ1-5,TRBV28,CASSLGRDQPQHF
TRBJ2-1,TRBV6-1,CASRAGPSNNEQFF
TRBJ1-1,TRBV28,CASSPMEGNTEAFF
TRBJ2-2,TRBV28,CASRPTESDIPNTGELFF
TRBJ1-5,TRBV4-2,CASAWGAPDSNQPQHF
TRBJ2-1,TRBV9,CASSVGGDNEQFF
TRBJ2-1,TRBV29-1,CSVGPENEQFF
TRBJ1-2,TRBV4-1,CASSPDSAGYTF
TRBJ1-3,TRBV11-2,CASSAFGGNAGNTIYF
TRBJ2-7,TRBV28,CASTSAGTDSYEQYF
TRBJ2-1,TRBV27,CASSLGSSPNEQFF
TRBJ1-3,TRBV13,CASSGGGNTIYF
TRBJ1-2,TRBV5-1,CASSSGTGENYGYTF
TRBJ2-7,TRBV2,CASSEALGRLYEQYF
TRBJ2-3,TRBV6-6,CASSYAVVADTQYF
TRBJ1-2,TRBV19,CASSIRQGRGYTF
TRBJ2-7,TRBV28,CASRVVGAHEQYF
TRBJ1-1,TRBV7-2,CASSPRQGLNTEAFF
TRBJ2-1,TRBV6-5,CASRPTSGSGEQFF
TRBJ2-2,TRBV29-1,CSVDRGLNTGELFF
TRBJ2-1,TRBV6-5,CASSYAGQGAKDEQFF
TRBJ1-5,TRBV6-1,CASSHSNQPQHF
TRBJ1-6,TRBV6-5,CASSWSRGQRNSPLHF
TRBJ2-3,TRBV18,CASSLPGLEADTQYF
TRBJ1-1,TRBV10-2,CASSESTPYTEAFF
TRBJ1-4,TRBV15,CATSRDEWPRQINEKLFF
TRBJ2-5,TRBV9,CASSVRGRAAGQETQYF
TRBJ2-2,TRBV9,CASSTQVNTGELFF
TRBJ1-1,TRBV29-1,CSVVVGQLNTEAFF